Each of the 14 T cell receptor beta chains below was sequenced from the same sample in a study of cytomegalovirus exposure and HLA in healthy donors. PCR primers comprised 60 Vbeta and 13 Jbeta primers. TCRdb's table, derived via immunoSEQ multiplex PCR, lists solely in-frame clones and lacks some. The sample has around 170,000 clones, more than 75% seen once. The sequencing sample was made of PBMCs. All receptors come from a woman between 45 and 60 years old in good health and CMV-seropositive.

The V call is TRBV5-1, the J call TRBJ1-4, with TRBD1 as a possible D gene (5 bases). CDR3 size: 14 residues. Between the trimmed V and J ends, which lost 7 bases and 2 bases, there was a span of 12 bases. Germline V lookup: CDR1 SGHRS, CDR2 YFSETQ. CDR3 protein: CASHRGDTNEKLFF. The CDR3, as DNA: TGCGCCAGCCACCGGGGGGATACTAATGAAAAACTGTTTTTT.

This clone was detected once. The chain joins TRBV18 to TRBJ1-5; possible D gene TRBD1, 5 bases. Per germline, CDR1 KGHSH and CDR2 LQKENI. The CDR3 extends over 15 amino acids. V lost 6 bases to trimming and J lost 3 bases, with 15 bases between them. This CDR3 reads CASSPAPRANQPQHF. CDR3 sequence (DNA): TGTGCCAGCTCGCCGGCACCCAGGGCCAATCAGCCCCAGCATTTT.

Comments on this clone: The same CDR3 arises from other DNA sequences in this sample as well. The chain couples TRBV7-9 to TRBJ1-4, with D maybe TRBD1 (6 bases). This CDR3 region has 14 residues. CDR1 and CDR2 from the germline V gene are SEHNR and FQNEAQ (reference sequence). The germline V and J ends were trimmed by 4 bases and 2 bases, with 8 bases remaining between them. The CDR3 protein is CASSSGQTNEKLFF. The CDR3 DNA follows: TGTGCCAGCAGCTCCGGACAGACTAATGAAAAACTGTTTTTT.

V and J are TRBV29-1 and TRBJ1-1, with unresolved D. V lost 7 bases and J 11 bases, leaving 17 bases between the germline ends. The CDR3 extends over 11 amino acids. From germline, CDR1 is SQVTM and CDR2 ANQGSEA. The CDR3 here is CSGKGGGVAFF. The CDR3 DNA reads as TGCAGCGGAAAGGGCGGCGGGGTCGCTTTCTTT.

This chain links TRBV5-4 with TRBJ2-3, with D possibly matching TRBD2 (5 bases). The germline V gene has CDR1 SGHNT and CDR2 YYREEE (reference sequence). The CDR3 is 11 residues long. V was shortened by 6 bases and J by 6 bases, with 8 bases between the two germline ends. The CDR3 DNA reads TGTGCCAGCAAACTAGGGGATACGCAGTATTTT. Protein sequence: CASKLGDTQYF. Full variable domain (remainder filled in from reference TRBV5-4 and TRBJ2-3): ETGVTQSPTHLIKTRGQQVTLRCSSQSGHNTVSWYQQALGQGPQFIFQYYREEENGRGNFPPRFSGLQFPNYSSELNVNALELDDSALYLCASKLGDTQYFGPGTRLTVL.

This clone was detected only a few times. The chain recombines TRBV21-1 with TRBJ1-5. TRBV21-1 is a pseudogene. The CDR3 runs to 12 residues. The chain's CDR3 is CASSKGGQPQHF. DNA for the CDR3: TGTGCCAGCAGCAAGGGGGGTCAGCCCCAGCATTTT.

This chain uses TRBV11-2 with TRBJ2-3; tentative D call: TRBD2 (6 bases). Between the trimmed V and J ends, which lost 5 bases and 6 bases, there was a span of 9 bases. CDR3 length equals 12 residues. Germline assignment: CDR1 SGHAT and CDR2 FQNNGV. The CDR3 loop reads CASSATSDTQYF. The CDR3 DNA reads TGTGCCAGCAGCGCAACTAGCGATACGCAGTATTTT.

The chain employs TRBV2 and TRBJ2-5, with TRBD1 matching over 8 bases. The last part of the DNA fits TRBJ2-7 better; the J call may be wrong. This CDR3 comprises 14 residues. Germline values: CDR1 SNHLY, CDR2 FYNNEI. CDR3 residues: CASSPTGEAYEQYF. The CDR3 DNA is TGTGCCAGCAGCCCGACAGGGGAAGCCTACGAGCAGTACTTC.

The J gene is TRBJ2-7, the V gene TRBV6-5, with D unresolved. Trimming cost V 6 bases and J 4 bases, with 16 bases left between them. This CDR3 is 14 amino acids long. Germline assignment: CDR1 MNHEY and CDR2 SVGAGI. CDR3 bases: TGTGCCAGCAGAAACGACTTAGCCAAGTACGAGCAGTACTTC. It specifies CASRNDLAKYEQYF.

This clone was seen just once. This CDR3 reads CASSRKQGNTEAFF. DNA for the CDR3: TGTGCCAGCAGCCGGAAACAGGGGAACACTGAAGCTTTCTTT. The chain is built from TRBV28 and TRBJ1-1; D may be TRBD1 (6 bases). Germline CDR1 reads MDHEN; CDR2 reads SYDVKM. Trimming took 6 bases from V and 1 from J, leaving 12 bases between them. The length of the CDR3 is 14 residues.

As for this clone: Other nucleotide sequences from this sample produce the same CDR3. The chain joins TRBV6-6 to TRBJ2-7, with a tentative D call TRBD1 (5 bases). This CDR3 has 14 amino acids. CDR1 is MNHNY, CDR2 SVGAGI, per germline (reference sequence). V was shortened by 0 bases and J by 2 bases, with 8 bases between the two germline ends. CDR3 region: CASSYSQGTYEQYF. The DNA of the CDR3 is TGTGCCAGCAGTTACTCTCAGGGAACCTACGAGCAGTACTTC.

This clone showed up just a few times. This sequence joins TRBV19 and TRBJ2-3, with 7 bases identical to TRBD1. The CDR3 runs 14 residues. Germline V gene data show CDR1 as LNHDA and CDR2 as SQIVND (reference sequence). J was trimmed by 4 bases and V by 6 bases; bases with no gene match: 7. This chain's CDR3 is CASRADRAADTQYF. Written as DNA, the CDR3 is TGTGCCAGTAGGGCAGACAGGGCAGCAGATACGCAGTATTTT. The full variable domain, with the rest looked up from reference TRBV19 and TRBJ2-3, is DGGITQSPKYLFRKEGQNVTLSCEQNLNHDAMYWYRQDPGQGLRLIYYSQIVNDFQKGDIAEGYSVSREKKESFPLTVTSAQKNPTAFYLCASRADRAADTQYFGPGTRLTVL.

This chain uses TRBV28 with TRBJ2-1; perhaps TRBD1 as D (6 bases). The CDR3 covers 16 residues. From germline, CDR1 is MDHEN and CDR2 SYDVKM. The V gene lost 4 bases and the J gene lost 4 bases, with 17 bases spanning the gap. CDR3 protein: CASSSRTGYVYNEQFF. CDR3 in DNA: TGTGCCAGCAGTTCCCGTACAGGGTACGTTTACAATGAGCAGTTCTTC.

This clone was seen a handful of times. The CDR3 DNA sequence: TGCGCCAGCAGCCCAGGGGAAAGCGGCAATCAGCCCCAGCATTTT. Translation: CASSPGESGNQPQHF. The J gene is TRBJ1-5, the V gene TRBV5-1; the D gene is possibly TRBD1 (6 bases). The germline V gene encodes CDR1 SGHRS and CDR2 YFSETQ. The length of the CDR3 is 15 residues. Trimming left V 4 bases short and J 2 bases short, with 13 bases between. Full variable domain (remainder filled in from reference TRBV5-1 and TRBJ1-5): KAGVTQTPRYLIKTRGQQVTLSCSPISGHRSVSWYQQTPGQGLQFLFEYFSETQRNKGNFPGRFSGRQFSNSRSEMNVSTLELGDSALYLCASSPGESGNQPQHFGDGTRLSIL.